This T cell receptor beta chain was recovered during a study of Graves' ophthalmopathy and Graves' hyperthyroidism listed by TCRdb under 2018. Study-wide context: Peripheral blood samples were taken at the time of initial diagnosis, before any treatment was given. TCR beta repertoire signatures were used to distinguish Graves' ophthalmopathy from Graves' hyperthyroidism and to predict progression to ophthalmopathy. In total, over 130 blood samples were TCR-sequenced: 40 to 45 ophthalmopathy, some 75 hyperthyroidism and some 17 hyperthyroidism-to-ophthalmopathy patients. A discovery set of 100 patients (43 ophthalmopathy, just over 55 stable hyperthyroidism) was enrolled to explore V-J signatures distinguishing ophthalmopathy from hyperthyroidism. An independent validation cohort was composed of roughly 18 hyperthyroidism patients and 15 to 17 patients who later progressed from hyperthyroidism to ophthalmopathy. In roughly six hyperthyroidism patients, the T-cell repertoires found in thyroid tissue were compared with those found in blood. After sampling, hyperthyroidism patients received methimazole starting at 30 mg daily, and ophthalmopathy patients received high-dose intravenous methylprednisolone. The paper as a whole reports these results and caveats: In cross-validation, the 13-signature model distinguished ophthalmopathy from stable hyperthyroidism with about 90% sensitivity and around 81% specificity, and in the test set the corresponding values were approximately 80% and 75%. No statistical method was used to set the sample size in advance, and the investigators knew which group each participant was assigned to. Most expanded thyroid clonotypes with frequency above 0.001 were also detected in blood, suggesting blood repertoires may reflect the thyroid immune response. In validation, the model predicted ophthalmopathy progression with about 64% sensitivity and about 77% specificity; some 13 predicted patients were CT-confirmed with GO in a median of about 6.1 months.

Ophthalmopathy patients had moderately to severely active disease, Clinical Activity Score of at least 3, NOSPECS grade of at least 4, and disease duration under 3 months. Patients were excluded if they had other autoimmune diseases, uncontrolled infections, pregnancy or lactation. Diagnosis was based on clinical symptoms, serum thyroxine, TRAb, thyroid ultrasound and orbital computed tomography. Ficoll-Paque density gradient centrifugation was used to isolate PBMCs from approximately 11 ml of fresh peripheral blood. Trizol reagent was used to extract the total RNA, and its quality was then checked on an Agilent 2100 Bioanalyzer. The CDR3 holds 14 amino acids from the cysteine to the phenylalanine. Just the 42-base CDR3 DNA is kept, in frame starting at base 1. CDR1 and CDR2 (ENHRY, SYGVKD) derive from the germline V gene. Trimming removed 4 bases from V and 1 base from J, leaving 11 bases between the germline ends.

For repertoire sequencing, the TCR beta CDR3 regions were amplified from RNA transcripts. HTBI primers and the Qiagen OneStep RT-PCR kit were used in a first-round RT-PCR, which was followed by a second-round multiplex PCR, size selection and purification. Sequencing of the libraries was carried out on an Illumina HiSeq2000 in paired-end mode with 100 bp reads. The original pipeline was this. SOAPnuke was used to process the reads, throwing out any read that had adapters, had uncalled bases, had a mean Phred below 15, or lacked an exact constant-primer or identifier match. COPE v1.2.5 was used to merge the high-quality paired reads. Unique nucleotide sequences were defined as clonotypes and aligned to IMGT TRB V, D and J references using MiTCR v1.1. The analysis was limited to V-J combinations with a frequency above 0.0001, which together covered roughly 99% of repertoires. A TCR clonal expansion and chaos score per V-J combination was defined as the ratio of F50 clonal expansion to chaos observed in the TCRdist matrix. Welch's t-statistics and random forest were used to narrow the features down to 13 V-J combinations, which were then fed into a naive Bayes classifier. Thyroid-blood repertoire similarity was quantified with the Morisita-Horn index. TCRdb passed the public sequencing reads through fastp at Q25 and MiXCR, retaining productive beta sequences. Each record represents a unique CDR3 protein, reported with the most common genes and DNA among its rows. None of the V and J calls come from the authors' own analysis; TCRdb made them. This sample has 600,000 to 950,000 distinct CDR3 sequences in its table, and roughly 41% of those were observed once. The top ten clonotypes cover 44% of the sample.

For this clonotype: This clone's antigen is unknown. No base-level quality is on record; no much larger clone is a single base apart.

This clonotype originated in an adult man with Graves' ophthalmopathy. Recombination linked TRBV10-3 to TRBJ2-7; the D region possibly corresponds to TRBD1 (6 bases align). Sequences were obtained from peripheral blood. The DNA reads TGTGCCATCAGTGGACAACAGGGATCCTACGAGCAGTACTTC. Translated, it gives CAISGQQGSYEQYF.